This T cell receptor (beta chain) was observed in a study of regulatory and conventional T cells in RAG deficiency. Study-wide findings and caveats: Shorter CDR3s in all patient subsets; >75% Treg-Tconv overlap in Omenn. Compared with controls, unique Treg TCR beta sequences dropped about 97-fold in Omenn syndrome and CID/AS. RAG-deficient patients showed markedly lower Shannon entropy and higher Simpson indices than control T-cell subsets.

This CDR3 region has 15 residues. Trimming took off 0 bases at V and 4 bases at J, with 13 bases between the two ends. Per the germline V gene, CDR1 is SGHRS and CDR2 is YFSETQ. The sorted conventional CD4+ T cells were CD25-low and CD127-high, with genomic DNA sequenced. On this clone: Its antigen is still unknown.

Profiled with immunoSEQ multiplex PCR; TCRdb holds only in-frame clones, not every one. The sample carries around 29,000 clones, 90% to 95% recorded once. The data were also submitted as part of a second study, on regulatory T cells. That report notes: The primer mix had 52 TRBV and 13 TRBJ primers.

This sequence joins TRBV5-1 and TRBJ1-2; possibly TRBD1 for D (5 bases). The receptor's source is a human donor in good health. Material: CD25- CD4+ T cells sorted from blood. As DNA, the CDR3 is TGCGCCAGCAGCTTGGACGTTAGGACAATCTATGGCTACACCTTC. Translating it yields CASSLDVRTIYGYTF.